The 18 T cell receptor beta chains below were found in one sample sequenced in a study of T cell repertoires in cytomegalovirus infection. TCRdb independently ran MiXCR on the reads; one entry per CDR3 protein. The repertoire consists of approximately 180,000 distinct CDR3 sequences, with about a sixth occurring once and the leading ten covering roughly a quarter. Sequencing was carried out using CD8+ T cells from PBMCs. These receptors were obtained from a human donor in good health (CMV status not recorded). Some clones in this sample may be carry-over from other donors' samples.

The chain has TRBV7-9 and TRBJ2-5, with TRBD2 as a possible D gene (5 bases). The CDR3 covers 15 residues. The germline CDR1 and CDR2 sequences are SEHNR and FQNEAQ (reference sequence). V was shortened by 2 bases and J by 4 bases, with 14 bases between the two germline ends. CDR3 bases: TGTGCCAGCAGCTTATCACGCGGGTTCATAGAGACCCAGTACTTC. The encoded protein is CASSLSRGFIETQYF.

This clonotype appeared a few times. The gene calls are TRBV7-9 and TRBJ1-4; D remains unclear. V was cut by 5 bases and J by 1 base, with 11 bases left in between. Germline V CDR1 and CDR2: SEHNR, FQNEAQ (reference sequence). This CDR3 has 15 amino acids. The CDR3 protein is CASSPLSGTNEKLFF. Here the CDR3 DNA reads TGTGCCAGCAGCCCGCTTTCGGGAACTAATGAAAAACTGTTTTTT.

This clonotype turned up a few times. The chain links TRBV12-3 or TRBV12-4 to TRBJ2-7; 8 nucleotides agree with TRBD2. This CDR3 is built from 14 residues. V shed 1 base, J shed 4 bases, and the junction held 3 bases outside the gene matches. CDR3 sequence (DNA): TGTGCCAGCAGTTTAGGGGCTAGCGGGTACGAGCAGTACTTC. Its translation is CASSLGASGYEQYF.

The sample holds a few counts of this clonotype. The V gene is TRBV7-9, the J gene TRBJ2-7; the D is unclear. There are 14 residues in the CDR3. The V end was cut by 5 bases, the J end by 3 bases, with 14 bases between. The germline V gene encodes CDR1 SEHNR and CDR2 FQNEAQ (reference sequence). CDR3 coding DNA: TGTGCCAGCAGCACTCGGGCCGAAAACTACGAGCAGTACTTC. This encodes CASSTRAENYEQYF.

The V and J genes are TRBV7-8 and TRBJ2-1; 8 bases are shared with TRBD2. Germline CDR1 is SGHVS and CDR2 is FQNEAQ. Unmatched junction bases numbered 5, after V lost 5 bases and J lost 2 bases. The CDR3 loop spans 15 amino acids. DNA for the CDR3: TGTGCCAGCAGCAACGGGGGGGCCCCCTACAATGAGCAGTTCTTC. Its protein is CASSNGGAPYNEQFF.

This clonotype was counted a few times. V gene TRBV11-2 combines with J gene TRBJ2-5, with 7 bases aligning to TRBD2. The V gene's germline CDR1 is SGHAT and CDR2 FQNNGV. The junction had 13 bases not matched to a gene; V was cut back by 4 bases and J by 2 bases. This CDR3 spans 17 amino acids. CDR3 protein: CASSSIWGGGPQETQYF. The DNA of the CDR3 is TGTGCCAGCAGCTCGATTTGGGGGGGGGGACCTCAAGAGACCCAGTACTTC.

This clonotype has just a few counts. The chain employs TRBV29-1 and TRBJ2-7; 12 bases line up with TRBD1. Germline loops: CDR1 SQVTM, CDR2 ANQGSEA. The CDR3 runs 17 residues. V shed 3 bases and J 6 bases; nucleotides not matched to a gene: 15. In DNA form, the CDR3 reads TGCAGCGTTGACAAAGGGACAGGGGGCTTCCGAGTAAGCGAGCAGTACTTC. Translating gives CSVDKGTGGFRVSEQYF.

This clonotype was observed a handful of times. This chain uses TRBV6-5 with TRBJ2-1, with a weak D call TRBD1 (5 bases). V lost 0 bases and J lost 6, with 18 bases in between. Germline V lookup: CDR1 MNHEY, CDR2 SVGAGI. The CDR3 is 17 amino acids. CDR3 sequence reads: CASSYSTRADRGNEQFF. DNA of the CDR3: TGTGCCAGCAGTTACTCGACACGTGCCGATAGGGGCAATGAGCAGTTCTTC.

This clonotype was observed a few times. This chain uses TRBV7-8 with TRBJ1-6; D not resolved. Trimming removed 1 base at V and 11 bases at J, with 18 bases between. This CDR3 contains 16 residues. CDR1 and CDR2 from the germline V gene are SGHVS and FQNEAQ. Here the CDR3 DNA reads TGTGCCAGCAGCTTAGAGGTTGGATTGGGAATGCCACCCCTCCACTTT. As protein: CASSLEVGLGMPPLHF.

The chain carries TRBV20-1 and TRBJ2-1; tentative D call: TRBD1 (6 bases). V lost 3 bases to trimming and J lost 6 bases, with 9 bases between them. Germline CDR1 and CDR2: DFQATT and SNEGSKA (reference sequence). The CDR3 is 12 residues long. This CDR3 reads CSASDRSNEQFF. DNA for the CDR3: TGCAGTGCTAGTGACAGGAGCAATGAGCAGTTCTTC.

This clonotype was seen a few times. The chain combines TRBV6-5 with TRBJ1-2, with a weak D call TRBD1 (5 bases). The CDR3 has 12 residues. Between the trimmed V and J ends, which lost 6 bases and 4 bases, there was a span of 9 bases. Germline assignment: CDR1 MNHEY and CDR2 SVGAGI. CDR3 in DNA: TGTGCCAGCAGCATGGGGACCTATGGCTACACCTTC. As protein: CASSMGTYGYTF.

This clonotype has just one count. The chain has TRBV4-1 and TRBJ2-7, with D possibly called TRBD1 or TRBD2 (5 bases each). Germline values: CDR1 MGHRA, CDR2 YSYEKL. The CDR3 has 17 residues. Trimming left V 5 bases short and J 1 base short, with 21 bases between. The CDR3 DNA sequence: TGCGCCAGCAGCTTCTTTGGACCCCCGGGGCAGTCCTACGAGCAGTACTTC. Its translation: CASSFFGPPGQSYEQYF.

This clonotype was counted only a few times. The gene calls are TRBV12-3 or TRBV12-4 and TRBJ2-7, with D perhaps assigned TRBD1 or TRBD2 (5 bases each). V lost 0 bases to trimming and J lost 0 bases, with 9 bases between them. The CDR3 spans 15 residues. In DNA form, the CDR3 reads TGTGCCAGCAGTTTAGCTGGGACGGTCTCCTACGAGCAGTACTTC. The encoded protein is CASSLAGTVSYEQYF.

There are a few counts of this clonotype. This sequence joins TRBV6-5 and TRBJ1-2; no reliable D call. This CDR3 contains 16 residues. Per germline, CDR1 MNHEY and CDR2 SVGAGI. The germline V and J ends were trimmed by 0 bases and 1 base, with 12 bases remaining between them. The CDR3 DNA follows: TGTGCCAGCAGTTACTCCGGGCTCGATTATAACTATGGCTACACCTTC. This sequence encodes CASSYSGLDYNYGYTF.

The chain combines TRBV20-1 with TRBJ2-7; D unclear. The length of the CDR3 is 14 residues. V was cut by 0 bases and J by 6 bases, with 15 bases left in between. Germline V lookup: CDR1 DFQATT, CDR2 SNEGSKA (reference sequence). CDR3 DNA: TGCAGTGCTAGAGATTATGGCCAACTTTCCGAGCAGTACTTC. Residues: CSARDYGQLSEQYF.

The J gene is TRBJ2-7, the V gene TRBV9; D possibly corresponds to TRBD1 (6 bases). This CDR3 region has 14 residues. Germline CDR1 is SGDLS and CDR2 is YYNGEE. With 0 bases removed from V and 2 bases from J, the gap between germline ends came to 9 bases. CDR3 region: CASSVGDTAYEQYF. CDR3 DNA sequence: TGTGCCAGCAGCGTAGGGGACACCGCCTACGAGCAGTACTTC.

This clonotype came up a few times. The junction departs from the called germline gene at one end, perhaps through a read error. V gene TRBV4-1 combines with J gene TRBJ2-7; the D gene is possibly TRBD1 (5 bases). The CDR3 length is 15 residues. CDR1 MGHRA and CDR2 YSYEKL come from the germline V gene. The CDR3 coding sequence is TGTGCCAGCAGCCCCCTCCAGGGCCCCTGGCACGAGCAGTACTTC. Protein product: CASSPLQGPWHEQYF.

As to this clonotype: A much larger clone is a single base away; this may be a read error. The chain combines TRBV7-9 with TRBJ2-7; D assignment may be TRBD1 or TRBD2 (6 bases each). The CDR3 length is 13 residues. The ends were cut back, 5 bases at V and 5 bases at J, with 13 bases in the middle. Germline-derived CDR1 and CDR2 are SEHNR and FQNEAQ (reference sequence). The CDR3 reads CASSPRGVHEQYF. The DNA for the CDR3 is TGTGCCAGCAGCCCAAGGGGGGTCCACGAGCAGTACTTC.